One sample yielded the 10 T cell receptor beta chains listed below, sequenced in a study of cytomegalovirus exposure and HLA in healthy donors. Primers for the PCR totalled 60 Vbeta and 13 Jbeta. Libraries were prepared by immunoSEQ multiplex PCR; TCRdb keeps only in-frame clonotypes and omits some of them. The sample holds some 150,000 clones, roughly three quarters seen once. Specimen: PBMCs. The receptors here all came from a woman aged 40 to 50 in good health and CMV-seronegative.

This clone has a handful of counts. The CDR3 is CASSFYPGQGYGYTF. CDR3 DNA: TGTGCCAGTAGTTTCTACCCGGGACAGGGATATGGCTACACCTTC. The chain has TRBV19 and TRBJ1-2, with 9 bases lining up with TRBD1. The germline V gene has CDR1 LNHDA and CDR2 SQIVND (reference sequence). The CDR3 has 15 residues. Trimming cost V 5 bases and J 5 bases; bases outside gene matches: 9.

The rearrangement links TRBV6-6 to TRBJ1-5; weak D call: TRBD1 (6 bases). The ends were cut back, 8 bases at V and 2 bases at J, with 19 bases in the middle. The CDR3 spans 16 residues. CDR1 and CDR2 (germline): MNHNY, SVGAGI (reference sequence). The CDR3 DNA reads TGTGCCAGCTGCCGGCAGGGGTTGTCGGGCAATCAGCCCCAGCATTTT. Translating gives CASCRQGLSGNQPQHF.

This clone was counted a single time. An end of the junction does not agree with germline; a read error may underlie this. The chain has TRBV7-9 and TRBJ2-2, with 7 bases lining up with TRBD2. The CDR3 runs to 14 residues. CDR1 SEHNR and CDR2 FQNEAQ come from the germline V gene (reference sequence). In DNA, the CDR3 is TGTTCCAGCATCACCGGGGGGATGAGCGGGGAGCTGTTTTTT. Residues: CSSITGGMSGELFF.

V usage is TRBV5-1 and J usage is TRBJ2-5, with D maybe TRBD2 (5 bases). V lost 2 bases and J lost 1, with 12 bases in between. There are 15 residues in the CDR3. The germline V gene encodes CDR1 SGHRS and CDR2 YFSETQ. Here the CDR3 reads CASSFEGTVQETQYF. CDR3 DNA: TGCGCCAGCAGCTTTGAGGGTACGGTCCAAGAGACCCAGTACTTC.

The V gene is TRBV5-4, the J gene TRBJ2-7; TRBD1 agrees at 10 bases. The CDR3 has 14 residues. Unmatched junction bases numbered 4, after V lost 4 bases and J lost 3 bases. Germline CDR1 SGHNT, CDR2 YYREEE (reference sequence). The CDR3 nucleotides are TGTGCCAGCAGCCGACAGGGGGCAAGCTACGAGCAGTACTTC. It translates to CASSRQGASYEQYF.

This sequence joins TRBV10-3 and TRBJ1-1; possibly TRBD1 for D (6 bases). In germline, CDR1 is ENHRY, CDR2 SYGVKD. The V gene lost 3 bases and the J gene lost 4 bases, with 9 bases spanning the gap. The length of the CDR3 is 13 residues. CDR3 nucleotides: TGTGCCATCAGTGACGCCAGGGGCACTGAAGCTTTCTTT. Amino acid sequence: CAISDARGTEAFF.

This chain connects TRBV28 to TRBJ1-2; TRBD1 matches at 8 bases. V dropped 4 bases and J dropped 4; count of bases not matched to a gene: 11. The germline V gene has CDR1 MDHEN and CDR2 SYDVKM. This CDR3 has 16 amino acids. This CDR3 reads CASSSLYRGVGYGYTF. Here the CDR3 DNA reads TGTGCCAGCAGTTCCCTTTACAGGGGGGTAGGCTATGGCTACACCTTC.

This clone came up a few times. The chain uses TRBV23-1 and TRBJ1-5; 7 bases fit TRBD1. TRBV23-1 is assigned to the ORF class and has an uncertain function. CDR3 size: 16 residues. V was pared by 6 bases and J by 4 bases, with 12 bases of the junction left unmatched. CDR3 sequence reads: CASSQTGSFWNQPQHF. CDR3 DNA: TGCGCCAGCAGCCAGACAGGGTCCTTTTGGAATCAGCCCCAGCATTTT.

This clone was detected only a few times. The genes are TRBV19 and TRBJ1-1; no definite D call. From germline, CDR1 is LNHDA and CDR2 SQIVND (reference sequence). CDR3 size: 13 residues. V lost 2 bases, J lost 5 bases, and 9 bases lay in between. This chain's CDR3 is CASSIRPETEAFF. DNA of the CDR3: TGTGCCAGTAGTATACGTCCCGAGACTGAAGCTTTCTTT.

The chain carries TRBV5-1 and TRBJ2-1; D gene unclear. The length of the CDR3 is 14 residues. V was pared by 0 bases and J by 9 bases, with 13 bases between. Germline V CDR1 and CDR2: SGHRS, YFSETQ. The DNA of the CDR3 is TGCGCCAGCAGCTTGGGTGTAGCCACGACTGAGCAGTTCTTC. Its protein is CASSLGVATTEQFF.